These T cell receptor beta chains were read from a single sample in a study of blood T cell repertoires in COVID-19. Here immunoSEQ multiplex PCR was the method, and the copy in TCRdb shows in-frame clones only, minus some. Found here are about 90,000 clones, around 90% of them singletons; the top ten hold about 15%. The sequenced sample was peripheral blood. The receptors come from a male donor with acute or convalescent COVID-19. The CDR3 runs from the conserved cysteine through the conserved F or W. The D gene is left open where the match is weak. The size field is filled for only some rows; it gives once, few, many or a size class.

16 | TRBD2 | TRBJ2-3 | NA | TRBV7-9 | CASSLGLAGDTDTQYF | TGTGCCAGCAGCTTAGGATTAGCGGGGGACACAGATACGCAGTATTTT
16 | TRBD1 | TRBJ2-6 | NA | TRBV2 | CASTSTGGAGANVLTF | TGTGCCAGCACCAGTACAGGGGGAGCTGGGGCCAACGTCCTGACTTTC
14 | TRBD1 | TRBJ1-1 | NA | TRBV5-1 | CASTRGQGNTEAFF | TGCGCCAGCACGAGGGGGCAGGGGAACACTGAAGCTTTCTTT
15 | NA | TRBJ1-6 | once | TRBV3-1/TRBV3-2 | CASSQSGGPNSPLHF | TGTGCCAGCAGCCAATCGGGGGGGCCCAATTCACCCCTCCACTTT
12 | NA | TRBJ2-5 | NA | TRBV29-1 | CSAEGNQETQYF | TGCAGCGCCGAGGGAAACCAAGAGACCCAGTACTTC
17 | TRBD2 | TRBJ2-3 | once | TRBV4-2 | CASSQEAKAGGTDTQYF | TGTGCCAGCAGCCAAGAAGCGAAAGCGGGGGGCACAGATACGCAGTATTTT
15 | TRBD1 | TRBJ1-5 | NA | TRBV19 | CASSIGGQGYQPQHF | TGTGCCAGTAGTATCGGTGGACAGGGGTATCAGCCCCAGCATTTT
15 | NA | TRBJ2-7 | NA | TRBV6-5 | CASSRLSRASYEQYF | TGTGCCAGCAGCCGCCTCTCCAGGGCCTCCTACGAGCAGTACTTC
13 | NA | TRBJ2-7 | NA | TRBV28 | CASSFGGQEEQYF | TGTGCCAGCAGTTTCGGGGGGCAGGAGGAGCAGTACTTC
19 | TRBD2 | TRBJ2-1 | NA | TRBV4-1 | CASSQDLGAGGFSYNEQFF | TGCGCCAGCAGCCAAGATCTAGGAGCGGGGGGTTTCTCCTACAATGAGCAGTTCTTC
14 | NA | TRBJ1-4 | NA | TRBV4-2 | CASSQDTGNEKLFF | TGTGCCAGCAGCCAAGATACGGGTAATGAAAAACTGTTTTTT
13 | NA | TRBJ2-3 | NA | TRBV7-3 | CASSFQGTDTQYF | TGTGCCAGCAGCTTCCAGGGAACAGATACGCAGTATTTT
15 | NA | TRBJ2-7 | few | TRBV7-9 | CASSFRGIGSYEQYF | TGTGCCAGCAGTTTTAGGGGTATCGGGTCCTACGAGCAGTACTTC
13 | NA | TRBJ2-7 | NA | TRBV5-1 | CASSIVQANEQYF | TGCGCCAGCAGTATTGTACAGGCTAACGAGCAGTACTTC
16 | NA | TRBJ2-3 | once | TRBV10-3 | CAIRNPGQGNTDTQYF | TGTGCCATCAGAAACCCGGGACAAGGGAACACAGATACGCAGTATTTT
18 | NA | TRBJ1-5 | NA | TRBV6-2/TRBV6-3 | CASSYLREGGYSNQPQHF | TGTGCCAGCAGTTACCTGAGAGAGGGTGGTTATAGCAATCAGCCCCAGCATTTT
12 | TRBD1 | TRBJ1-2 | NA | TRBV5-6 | CASRDRNYGYTF | TGTGCCAGCCGGGACAGGAACTATGGCTACACCTTC
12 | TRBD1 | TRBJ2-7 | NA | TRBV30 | CAWNRDSYEQYF | TGTGCCTGGAACCGGGACAGCTACGAGCAGTACTTC
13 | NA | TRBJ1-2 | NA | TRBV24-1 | CATSDPRQDGYTF | TGTGCCACCAGTGATCCCCGACAGGATGGCTACACCTTC
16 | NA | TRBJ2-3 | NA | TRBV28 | CASRTSFGSSTDTQYF | TGTGCCAGCAGGACATCGTTTGGTTCTAGCACAGATACGCAGTATTTT
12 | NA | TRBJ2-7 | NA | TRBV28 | CASSPPGWEQYF | TGTGCCAGCAGTCCCCCAGGGTGGGAGCAGTACTTC
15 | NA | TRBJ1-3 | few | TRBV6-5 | CASSSRQGFGNTIYF | TGTGCCAGCAGTTCACGGCAGGGGTTTGGAAACACCATATATTTT
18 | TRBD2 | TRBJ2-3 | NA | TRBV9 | CASSVAGGLAGGIDTQYF | TGTGCCAGCAGCGTAGCCGGGGGGCTAGCGGGGGGTATAGATACGCAGTATTTT
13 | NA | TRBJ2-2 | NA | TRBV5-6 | CASSLEAPGELFF | TGTGCCAGCAGCTTGGAAGCGCCCGGGGAGCTGTTTTTT
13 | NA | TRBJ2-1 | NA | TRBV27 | CASSLSTISRQFF | TGTGCCAGCAGTTTATCAACAATATCTAGACAGTTCTTC
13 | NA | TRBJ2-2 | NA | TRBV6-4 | CASSEEGTGELFF | TGTGCCAGCAGTGAGGAGGGAACCGGGGAGCTGTTTTTT
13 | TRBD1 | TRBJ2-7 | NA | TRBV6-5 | CASRGTGPYEQYF | TGTGCCAGCAGAGGGACAGGGCCCTACGAGCAGTACTTC
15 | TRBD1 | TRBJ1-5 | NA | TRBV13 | CASSAGTGNGQPQHF | TGTGCCAGCAGCGCCGGGACAGGGAATGGACAGCCCCAGCATTTT